This TCR beta chain was captured in a study of T cells in Graves' hyperthyroidism and ophthalmopathy. From RNA transcripts, TCR beta CDR3 regions were amplified. A set of HTBI primers served as the primers for a first-round RT-PCR of the TCR CDR3. TCRdb re-called the multiplex PCR reads through MiXCR, storing one row per CDR3 protein. The sample contains 600,000 to 650,000 distinct CDR3 sequences, 15% to 20% of which appear only once. Based on clinical symptoms, serum thyroxine and TRAb, thyroid ultrasound and orbital computed tomography, diagnoses were reached. Germline CDR1 reads MNHNS; CDR2 reads SASEGT. The CDR3 consists of 14 residues. Trimming cost V 5 bases and J 8 bases, with 18 bases left between them. The table lists this clonotype with many counts. Its antigen is currently unknown. Study-level findings and limits: Ophthalmopathy got predicted by the model a median approximately six months before its onset.

Sequenced input: blood. The chain combines TRBV6-1 with TRBJ1-2; D remains unclear. The sequence was obtained from a woman aged 25 to 39 with Graves' hyperthyroidism. For the CDR3, the DNA is TGTGCCAGCAGTTCGGACGGCCAAGGCTACGGCTACACCTTC. This translates into CASSSDGQGYGYTF.